The T cell receptor (beta chain) under discussion was sequenced for a study of blood T cells in healthy people across ages. In its sample, this clonotype was seen a few times. This CDR3 comprises 17 residues. The individuals who served as donors were healthy Caucasians living in Russia, aged about 6 to 95. With each sample, at least 5 micrograms of total RNA were extracted. A second PCR of roughly 6 to 12 cycles used a sample-barcoded 5' primer and a J-beta primer mix. Template switching added a 12-random-nucleotide identifier to every cDNA molecule. Samples each returned at least 2.5 million CDR3-containing paired-end reads. TCRdb analysed the 5' RACE reads with MiXCR anew, one entry per CDR3 protein. The repertoire holds hundreds of thousands of distinct CDR3 sequences, with just over 55% as singletons.

The J gene is TRBJ2-7, the V gene TRBV21-1; the D call of TRBD1 is as the table states it, not checked on the DNA. TRBV21-1 is designated a pseudogene. The sample consisted of blood. This TCR derives from a man aged 40-55 years in good health. CDR3 sequence reads: CASSPCGDGSPFYEQYF. CDR3 sequence (DNA): TGTGCCAGCAGCCCCTGCGGGGACGGGTCCCCCTTCTACGAGCAGTACTTC.